Reported below is one TCR beta chain. Its antigen is currently unknown. These data originate in a study of early stage breast cancer tumors. Method: immunoSEQ multiplex PCR; TCRdb's copy keeps in-frame clones and lacks some. The sample includes some 41,000 clones, about 78% of them seen just once. Study findings and constraints: Bulk DNA sequencing of unsorted cells missed chain pairing and markers. Tumors had roughly 2.4-fold higher T cell density and higher clonality than adjacent normal breast tissue.

The sequence was collected from a person between 50 and 60 years old with breast cancer. Sample: blood.

The CDR3 DNA reads TGTGCCAGCAGTGACAGGGGCGTTGAAGAGACCCAGTACTTC. As protein: CASSDRGVEETQYF. The rearrangement uses TRBV6-1 and TRBJ2-5; D is possibly TRBD1 (6 bases). The V end lost 3 bases, the J end lost 3 bases, and 11 bases lay between the germline ends. CDR1 and CDR2 (germline): MNHNS, SASEGT. The CDR3 loop spans 14 amino acids.